These 8 T cell receptor beta chains share one sample of origin, sequenced in a study of PD-1 blockade in classical Hodgkin lymphoma. Method: immunoSEQ multiplex PCR; TCRdb's copy keeps in-frame clones and lacks some. The sample carries 25,000 or so clones, about three quarters recorded once. All patients experienced relapse after autologous stem cell transplantation, and brentuximab vedotin exposure was variable. Sequenced material: peripheral blood mononuclear cells (PBMCs), taken at baseline. These receptors were collected from a human donor with classical Hodgkin lymphoma.

The gene calls are TRBV7-9 and TRBJ2-7; D uncertain. The V end lost 2 bases, the J end lost 0 bases, and 2 bases lay between the germline ends. This CDR3 is built from 12 residues. Germline-derived CDR1 and CDR2 are SEHNR and FQNEAQ (reference sequence). The CDR3 nucleotides are TGTGCCAGCAGCTTAATCTCCTACGAGCAGTACTTC. Encoded protein: CASSLISYEQYF.

The chain is built from TRBV18 and TRBJ2-3; D possibly corresponds to TRBD1 (6 bases). This CDR3 region has 16 residues. Trimming took off 1 base at V and 5 bases at J, with 16 bases between the two ends. The germline CDR1 and CDR2 sequences are KGHSH and LQKENI. CDR3 sequence (DNA): TGTGCCAGCTCACCACTCGGGCAGGGGATCGGAGATACGCAGTATTTT. The encoded protein is CASSPLGQGIGDTQYF.

The chain is built from TRBV7-8 and TRBJ2-1; D unresolved. V dropped 3 bases and J dropped 0 bases, with 9 bases sitting between them. The germline gives CDR1 SGHVS, CDR2 FQNEAQ. This CDR3 contains 15 residues. The CDR3 loop reads CASSLRLSSYNEQFF. The CDR3 coding sequence is TGTGCCAGCAGCTTGAGGCTCAGCTCCTACAATGAGCAGTTCTTC. Filled out from reference TRBV7-8 and TRBJ2-1, the complete variable domain reads GAGVSQSPRYKVAKRGQDVALRCDPISGHVSLFWYQQALGQGPEFLTYFQNEAQLDKSGLPSDRFFAERPEGSVSTLKIQRTQQEDSAVYLCASSLRLSSYNEQFFGPGTRLTVL.

V and J are TRBV6-5 and TRBJ1-2; D gene uncertain. The CDR3 runs to 15 residues. Germline lookup yields CDR1 MNHEY and CDR2 SVGAGI. V gave up 6 bases and J gave up 0 bases, with 14 bases separating them. The CDR3 bases are TGTGCCAGCAGGAGGGCCCTAAATACTAACTATGGCTACACCTTC. Translated, it gives CASRRALNTNYGYTF.

This chain connects TRBV7-9 to TRBJ2-3; a weak D match, TRBD1 (5 bases). V lost 6 bases to trimming and J lost 2 bases, with 21 bases between them. From germline, CDR1 is SEHNR and CDR2 FQNEAQ (reference sequence). The CDR3 spans 17 residues. In DNA form, the CDR3 reads TGTGCCAGCAGTTACGGAGCCGGAACAGGAGTCACAGATACGCAGTATTTT. Translating gives CASSYGAGTGVTDTQYF.

The chain combines TRBV5-1 with TRBJ2-7; D gene uncertain. From germline, CDR1 is SGHRS and CDR2 YFSETQ. V shed 4 bases and J shed 1 base, with 15 bases lying between them. CDR3 length equals 15 residues. This CDR3 reads CASSPSGRMSYEQYF. CDR3 nucleotides: TGCGCCAGCAGCCCCTCCGGACGGATGTCCTACGAGCAGTACTTC.

The chain couples TRBV5-1 to TRBJ2-1; D remains unclear. The CDR3 loop spans 15 amino acids. Germline assignment: CDR1 SGHRS and CDR2 YFSETQ. Trimming cost V 4 bases and J 3 bases, with 14 bases left between them. The CDR3, as DNA: TGCGCCAGCAGCGGCTCCTTGGGGTACTACAATGAGCAGTTCTTC. Its translation: CASSGSLGYYNEQFF.

This chain connects TRBV29-1 to TRBJ1-5; the D gene is possibly TRBD1 (6 bases). The CDR3 contains 14 residues. Germline lookup yields CDR1 SQVTM and CDR2 ANQGSEA. V lost 4 bases, J lost 2 bases, and 12 bases lay in between. DNA of the CDR3: TGCAGCGTTGTCCAGACAGGAGGCAATCAGCCCCAGCATTTT. Translating it yields CSVVQTGGNQPQHF.